The following is a TCR beta chain sequence with its context. The target of this receptor is not known. No clone much larger than this one lies a single base away; base qualities are absent. To prepare the library, the immunoSEQ multiplex PCR assay was applied. TCRdb limited this immuneACCESS table to in-frame rearrangements with V and J called. A share of clones is missing; checked studies link under half to unresolved V genes, and the rest is unexplained. For this sample the table gives 37,000 or so clones, of which roughly 94% were detected only once. The leading ten clones occupy about 1.7% of the sample. This sample is part of a study of T cell changes during pregnancy in multiple sclerosis (dated by TCRdb to between 2019 and 2020). About the full investigation: The study examined how the T cell repertoire changed over the course of pregnancy in women with multiple sclerosis.

This clonotype originated in a female donor with multiple sclerosis, enrolled in a pregnancy study. The sample consisted of peripheral blood, taken in the third trimester of pregnancy.

The CDR3: CASSRDRSTEAFF. The DNA sequence follows: TGTGCCAGCAGCCGGGACAGGTCCACTGAAGCTTTCTTT. The chain employs TRBV7-9 and TRBJ1-1; 8 central bases correspond to TRBD1. Measured from the cysteine to the phenylalanine, the CDR3 is 13 residues long. Only the CDR3 region is kept as DNA, spanning 39 bases read in frame from base 1. The CDR1 and CDR2 encoded by the germline V gene (reference sequence) are SEHNR and FQNEAQ. The germline V and J ends show losses of 5 bases and 4 bases respectively, and no gene match explains 3 bases of the junction.